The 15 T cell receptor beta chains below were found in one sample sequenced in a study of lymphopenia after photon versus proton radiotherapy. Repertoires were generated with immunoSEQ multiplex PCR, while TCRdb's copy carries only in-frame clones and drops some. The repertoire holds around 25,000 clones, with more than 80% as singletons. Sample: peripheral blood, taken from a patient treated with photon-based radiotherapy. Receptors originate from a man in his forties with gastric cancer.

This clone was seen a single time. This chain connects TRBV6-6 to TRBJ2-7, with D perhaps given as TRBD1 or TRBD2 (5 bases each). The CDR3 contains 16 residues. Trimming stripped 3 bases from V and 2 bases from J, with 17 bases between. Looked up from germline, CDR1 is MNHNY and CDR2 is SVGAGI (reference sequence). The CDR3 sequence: CASSYSSGTPTYEQYF. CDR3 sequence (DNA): TGTGCCAGCAGTTATTCCTCCGGGACGCCAACCTACGAGCAGTACTTC.

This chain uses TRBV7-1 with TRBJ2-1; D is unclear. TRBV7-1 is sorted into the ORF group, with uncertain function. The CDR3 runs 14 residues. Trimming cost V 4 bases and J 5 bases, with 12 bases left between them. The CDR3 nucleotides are TGTGCCAGCAGCTTCGGGCCTACTCACAATGAGCAGTTCTTC. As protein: CASSFGPTHNEQFF.

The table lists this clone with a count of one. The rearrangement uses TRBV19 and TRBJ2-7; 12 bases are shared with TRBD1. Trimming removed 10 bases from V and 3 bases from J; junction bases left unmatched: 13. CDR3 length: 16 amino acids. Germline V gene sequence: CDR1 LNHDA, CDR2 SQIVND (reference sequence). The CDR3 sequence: CATAGTGGQNRYEQYF. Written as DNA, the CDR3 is TGTGCCACCGCCGGGACAGGGGGCCAGAATCGCTACGAGCAGTACTTC.

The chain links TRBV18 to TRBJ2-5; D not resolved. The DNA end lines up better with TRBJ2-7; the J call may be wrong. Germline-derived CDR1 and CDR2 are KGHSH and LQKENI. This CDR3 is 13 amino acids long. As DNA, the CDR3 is TGTGCCAGCTCACCACCGGATTCCTACGAGCAGTACTTC. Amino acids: CASSPPDSYEQYF.

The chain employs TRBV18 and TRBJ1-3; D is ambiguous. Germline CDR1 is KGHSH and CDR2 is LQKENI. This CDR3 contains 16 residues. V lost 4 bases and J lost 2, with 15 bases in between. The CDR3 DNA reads TGTGCCAGCTCACGTCCCGGGGTCTCGGCTGGAAACACCATATATTTT. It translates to CASSRPGVSAGNTIYF.

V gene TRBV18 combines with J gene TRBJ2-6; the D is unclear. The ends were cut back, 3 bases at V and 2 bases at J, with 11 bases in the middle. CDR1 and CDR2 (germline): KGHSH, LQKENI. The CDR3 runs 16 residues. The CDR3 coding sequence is TGTGCCAGCTCACCGCCTTGGAGCCCTGGGGCCAACGTCCTGACTTTC. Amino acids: CASSPPWSPGANVLTF. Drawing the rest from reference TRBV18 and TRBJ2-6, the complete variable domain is NAGVMQNPRHLVRRRGQEARLRCSPMKGHSHVYWYRQLPEEGLKFMVYLQKENIIDESGMPKERFSAEFPKEGPSILRIQQVVRGDSAAYFCASSPPWSPGANVLTFGAGSRLTVL.

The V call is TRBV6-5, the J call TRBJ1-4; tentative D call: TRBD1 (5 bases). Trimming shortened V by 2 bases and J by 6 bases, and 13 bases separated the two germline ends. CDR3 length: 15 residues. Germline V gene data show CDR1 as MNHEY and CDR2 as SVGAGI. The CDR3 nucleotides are TGTGCCAGCAGTTACAGTATTGACAGATATGAAAAACTGTTTTTT. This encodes CASSYSIDRYEKLFF.

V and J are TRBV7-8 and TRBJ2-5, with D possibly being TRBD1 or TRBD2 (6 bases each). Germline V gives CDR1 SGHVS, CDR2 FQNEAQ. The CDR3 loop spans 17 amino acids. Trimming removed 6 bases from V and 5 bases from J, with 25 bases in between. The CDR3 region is CASRGSVGGPMVETQYF. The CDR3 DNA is TGTGCCAGCAGGGGGAGCGTGGGGGGCCCAATGGTGGAGACCCAGTACTTC.

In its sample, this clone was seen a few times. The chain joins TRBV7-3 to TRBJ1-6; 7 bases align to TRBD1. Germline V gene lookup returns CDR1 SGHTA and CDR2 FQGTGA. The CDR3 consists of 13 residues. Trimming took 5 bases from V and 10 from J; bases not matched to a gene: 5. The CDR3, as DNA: TGTGCCAGCAGCATACAGGGGAACTCACCCCTCCACTTT. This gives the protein CASSIQGNSPLHF.

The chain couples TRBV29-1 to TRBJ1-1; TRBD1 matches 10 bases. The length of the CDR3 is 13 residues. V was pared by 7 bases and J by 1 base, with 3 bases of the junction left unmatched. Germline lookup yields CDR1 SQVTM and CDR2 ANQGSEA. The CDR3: CSAGQGGNTEAFF. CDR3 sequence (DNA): TGCAGCGCCGGACAGGGGGGGAACACTGAAGCTTTCTTT.

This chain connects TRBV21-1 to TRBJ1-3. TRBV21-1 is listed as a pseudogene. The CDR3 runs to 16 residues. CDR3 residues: CASSKEGAGSGNTIYF. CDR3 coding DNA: TGTGCCAGCAGCAAAGAAGGAGCAGGCTCTGGAAACACCATATATTTT.

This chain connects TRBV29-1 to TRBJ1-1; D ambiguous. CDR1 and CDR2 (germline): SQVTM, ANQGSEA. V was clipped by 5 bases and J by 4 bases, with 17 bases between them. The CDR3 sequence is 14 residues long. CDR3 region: CSVSGRLARTEAFF. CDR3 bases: TGCAGCGTTAGCGGTCGGCTGGCCCGCACTGAAGCTTTCTTT.

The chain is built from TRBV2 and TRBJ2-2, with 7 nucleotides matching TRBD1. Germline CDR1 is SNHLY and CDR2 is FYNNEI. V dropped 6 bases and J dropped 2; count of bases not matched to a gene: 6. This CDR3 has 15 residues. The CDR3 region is CASRKGTANTGELFF. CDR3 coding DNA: TGTGCCAGCAGGAAAGGGACAGCTAACACCGGGGAGCTGTTTTTT.

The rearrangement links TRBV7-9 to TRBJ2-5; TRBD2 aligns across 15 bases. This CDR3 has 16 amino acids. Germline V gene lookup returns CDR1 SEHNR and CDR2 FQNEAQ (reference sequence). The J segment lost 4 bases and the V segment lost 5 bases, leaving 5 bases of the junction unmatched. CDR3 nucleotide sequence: TGTGCCAGCAGCCTCGGACTAGCGGGGGGGTTAGAGACCCAGTACTTC. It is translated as CASSLGLAGGLETQYF.

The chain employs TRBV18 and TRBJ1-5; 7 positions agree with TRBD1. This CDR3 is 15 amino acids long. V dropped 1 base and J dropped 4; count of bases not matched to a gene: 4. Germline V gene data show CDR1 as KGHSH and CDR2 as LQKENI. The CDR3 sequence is CASSPQGAGNQPQHF. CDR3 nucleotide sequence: TGTGCCAGCTCACCACAGGGGGCTGGAAATCAGCCCCAGCATTTT.